What follows is one TCR beta chain and its context. These data are taken from a study of cytomegalovirus exposure and HLA in healthy donors. The CDR3 is made up of 14 amino acids. Germline V lookup: CDR1 SGHNT, CDR2 YENEEA. The ends were cut back, 1 base at V and 4 bases at J, with 9 bases in the middle. The PCR made use of 60 Vbeta and 13 Jbeta primers. The assay was immunoSEQ multiplex PCR, and TCRdb's table has in-frame clones only and misses some. This sample carries about 190,000 clones, 70% to 75% of them seen once, and the ten largest clones take about 5%. Sequencing was carried out using PBMCs. The TCR was taken from a young man in good health and CMV-seropositive. The V call is TRBV11-3, the J call TRBJ2-3; D uncertain. The DNA of the CDR3 is TGTGCCAGCAGCTTAGGAATAAGCCCAGATACGCAGTATTTT. This gives the protein CASSLGISPDTQYF.